Shown below are 21 T cell receptor beta chains from a single sample sequenced in a study of neurological immune-mediated disorders. TCRdb processed the 5' RACE reads anew with MiXCR; each CDR3 protein has one entry. Here the sample spans some 66,000 distinct CDR3 sequences, 3% to 4% being singletons. Sequencing used PBMCs. The receptor source for this set is a man aged 35 to 55 with multiple sclerosis.

Ten or more counts support this clonotype. V is TRBV5-1 and J is TRBJ2-4, with 9 positions matching TRBD1. The CDR3 spans 15 residues. The germline gives CDR1 SGHRS, CDR2 YFSETQ. The J segment lost 7 bases and the V segment lost 2 bases, leaving 7 bases of the junction unmatched. The CDR3 loop reads CASSLGQGIRNIQYF. CDR3 DNA: TGCGCCAGCAGCTTAGGACAGGGGATAAGGAACATTCAGTACTTC.

In its sample, this clonotype was seen many times. The CDR3 loop is CASSLVAGTTDTQYF. The CDR3, as DNA: TGCGCCAGCAGCTTGGTTGCGGGGACCACAGATACGCAGTATTTT. This chain uses TRBV5-1 with TRBJ2-3; a possible D gene is TRBD2 (6 bases). Between the trimmed V and J ends, which lost 0 bases and 2 bases, there was a span of 10 bases. The CDR3 sequence is 15 residues long. CDR1 SGHRS and CDR2 YFSETQ come from the germline V gene.

This clonotype was picked up many times. The chain combines TRBV25-1 with TRBJ2-3; TRBD1 aligns across 7 bases. V shed 5 bases and J 0 bases; nucleotides not matched to a gene: 5. The CDR3 runs to 15 residues. CDR1 MGHDK and CDR2 SYGVNS come from the germline V gene. CDR3 region: CASSHLRGSTDTQYF. The CDR3 nucleotides read TGTGCCAGCAGTCATCTCAGGGGGAGCACAGATACGCAGTATTTT.

This clonotype was detected many times. The V gene is TRBV2, the J gene TRBJ2-1; possibly TRBD2 for D (5 bases). Trimming stripped 4 bases from V and 7 bases from J, with 11 bases between. The CDR3 runs to 13 residues. CDR1 and CDR2 from the germline V gene are SNHLY and FYNNEI. CDR3: CASSVVRENEQFF. CDR3 nucleotide sequence: TGTGCCAGCAGTGTGGTGAGGGAGAATGAGCAGTTCTTC.

This clonotype was counted ten times or more. The CDR3 protein is CASSWGTHTEAFF. The DNA for the CDR3 is TGTGCCAGCAGCTGGGGAACTCACACTGAAGCTTTCTTT. This chain links TRBV5-5 with TRBJ1-1; D remains unclear. This CDR3 comprises 13 residues. The germline V and J ends were trimmed by 3 bases and 3 bases, with 9 bases remaining between them. From germline, CDR1 is SGHKS and CDR2 YYEKEE (reference sequence).

In this sample, this clonotype turned up many times. The chain links TRBV12-3 or TRBV12-4 to TRBJ2-7; possible D gene TRBD1, 6 bases. V lost 6 bases to trimming and J lost 5 bases, with 17 bases between them. CDR3 length: 14 amino acids. CDR3 amino acids: CASSPFQGSNEQYF. The CDR3 DNA is TGTGCCAGCAGCCCCTTTCAGGGGAGCAACGAGCAGTACTTC.

This clonotype was seen at least ten times. The rearrangement joins TRBV5-5 to TRBJ2-7; D is unclear. The CDR3 runs 17 residues. CDR1 and CDR2 (germline): SGHKS, YYEKEE (reference sequence). Trimming pared 4 bases from V and 0 bases from J, leaving 20 bases between. The CDR3 region is CASSPIVSRQASYEQYF. CDR3 DNA sequence: TGTGCCAGCAGCCCAATCGTTAGTCGGCAGGCCTCCTACGAGCAGTACTTC. Complete variable domain (other parts from reference TRBV5-5 and TRBJ2-7): DAGVTQSPTHLIKTRGQQVTLRCSPISGHKSVSWYQQVLGQGPQFIFQYYEKEERGRGNFPDRFSARQFPNYSSELNVNALLLGDSALYLCASSPIVSRQASYEQYFGPGTRLTVT.

This clonotype has at least ten counts. In DNA form, the CDR3 reads TGTGCCAGCAGCCACCCGACTAGCGGACGTTCGGGGGAGCTGTTTTTT. It encodes CASSHPTSGRSGELFF. The chain uses TRBV4-2 and TRBJ2-2, with 9 nucleotides matching TRBD2. The CDR3 has 16 residues. After removal of 3 bases from V and 8 bases from J, the junction contained 10 bases not matched to a gene. Germline CDR1 LGHNA, CDR2 YNFKEQ.

This clonotype was picked up many times. The chain joins TRBV12-3 or TRBV12-4 to TRBJ2-1; D is uncertain. CDR3 length: 13 amino acids. Trimming took 3 bases from V and 3 from J, leaving 6 bases between them. This CDR3 reads CASSFGNYNEQFF. For the CDR3, the DNA is TGTGCCAGCAGTTTTGGGAACTACAATGAGCAGTTCTTC.

On this clonotype itself: A much larger clone lies one base from this, so it may be a read error. The chain recombines TRBV5-1 with TRBJ2-5, with TRBD2 matching over 10 bases. V trimming: 0 bases; J trimming: 5 bases; junction bases outside the gene matches: 7. There are 16 residues in the CDR3. The germline V gene encodes CDR1 SGHRS and CDR2 YFSETQ. CDR3 coding DNA: TGCGCCAGCAGCTTGGGTCAAGCGGGAGGGCCTGAGACCCAGTACTTC. Translating it yields CASSLGQAGGPETQYF.

The rearrangement uses TRBV5-1 and TRBJ1-2; 7 nucleotides match TRBD1. Germline V gene lookup returns CDR1 SGHRS and CDR2 YFSETQ. CDR3 length: 14 amino acids. V lost 3 bases to trimming and J lost 8 bases; unmatched junction nucleotides: 10. The CDR3 reads CASSSGDSSRGYTF. Written as DNA, the CDR3 is TGCGCCAGCAGCTCGGGGGACAGTTCGCGGGGCTACACCTTC.

This clonotype has at least ten counts. The chain recombines TRBV7-2 with TRBJ2-7; TRBD2 might be the D (7 bases). CDR1 is SGHTA, CDR2 FQGNSA, per germline. The germline V and J ends were trimmed by 5 bases and 2 bases, with 16 bases remaining between them. The CDR3 is 15 residues long. The CDR3 sequence: CASSPRGGRTYEQYF. CDR3 DNA sequence: TGTGCCAGCAGCCCCAGGGGCGGGAGAACCTACGAGCAGTACTTC. Variable domain in full (rest from reference TRBV7-2 and TRBJ2-7): GAGVSQSPSNKVTEKGKDVELRCDPISGHTALYWYRQSLGQGLEFLIYFQGNSAPDKSGLPSDRFSAERTGGSVSTLTIQRTQQEDSAVYLCASSPRGGRTYEQYFGPGTRLTVT.

This clonotype was detected many times. This sequence joins TRBV24-1 and TRBJ2-6; 14 bases are shared with TRBD2. V was pared by 4 bases and J by 0 bases, with 4 bases of the junction left unmatched. The germline CDR1 and CDR2 sequences are KGHDR and SFDVKD. CDR3 size: 19 residues. CDR3 sequence (DNA): TGTGCCACCAGTGACCGGACTAGCGGGAGGTCCTCTGGGGCCAACGTCCTGACTTTC. The encoded protein is CATSDRTSGRSSGANVLTF.

This clonotype has ten or more counts. The chain carries TRBV29-1 and TRBJ2-5; 10 positions agree with TRBD1. Per the germline V gene, CDR1 is SQVTM and CDR2 is ANQGSEA. CDR3 length: 13 residues. After removal of 4 bases from V and 4 bases from J, the junction contained 3 bases not matched to a gene. CDR3 residues: CSVVGQGGETQYF. CDR3 DNA: TGCAGCGTTGTCGGACAGGGGGGAGAGACCCAGTACTTC.

As concerns this clonotype: Since no conserved phenylalanine or tryptophan closes the CDR3, a read error is the likely cause. J is TRBJ2-7 and V is TRBV5-5, with 7 bases that match TRBD1. The CDR3 is 15 amino acids. The V gene's germline CDR1 is SGHKS and CDR2 YYEKEE (reference sequence). Germline trimming cut 5 bases from V and 6 bases from J; bases unmatched to any gene: 14. The DNA of the CDR3 is TGTGCCAGCAGTCTTACTGGGACAGAGCCCCCCGAGCAGTACCTC. This gives the protein CASSLTGTEPPEQYL.

This clonotype was recorded many times. The chain employs TRBV13 and TRBJ2-1; D unresolved. Germline CDR1 and CDR2: PRHDT and FYEKMQ (reference sequence). The CDR3 contains 15 residues. V was trimmed by 1 base and J by 1 base, leaving 8 bases between them. CDR3 nucleotide sequence: TGTGCCAGCAGCTTAGAGGGCAGATCCTACAATGAGCAGTTCTTC. It encodes CASSLEGRSYNEQFF.

This clonotype came up many times. The V gene is TRBV7-2, the J gene TRBJ2-5; TRBD2 is a possible D gene (5 bases). V was trimmed by 2 bases and J by 2 bases, leaving 9 bases between them. The CDR3 extends over 14 amino acids. Germline CDR1 reads SGHTA; CDR2 reads FQGNSA. The DNA for the CDR3 is TGTGCCAGCAGCTTACGCGGGTCACAAGAGACCCAGTACTTC. Protein: CASSLRGSQETQYF.

This clonotype was detected many times. V gene TRBV5-1 combines with J gene TRBJ2-5; D could derive from TRBD1 or TRBD2 (5 bases each). Per germline, CDR1 SGHRS and CDR2 YFSETQ. The CDR3 contains 14 residues. V was cut by 4 bases and J by 2 bases, with 12 bases left in between. This CDR3 is CASSLRDPQETQYF. The DNA for the CDR3 is TGCGCCAGCAGCCTACGGGACCCTCAAGAGACCCAGTACTTC.

This clonotype was seen at least ten times. The V gene is TRBV5-1, the J gene TRBJ1-1, with a tentative D call TRBD1 (5 bases). Germline CDR1 SGHRS, CDR2 YFSETQ. Deletions cut 2 bases from V and 8 bases from J, with 13 bases between. The CDR3 loop spans 13 amino acids. CDR3 bases: TGCGCCAGCAGCTTTACCCCTGGGGCCGAAGCTTTCTTT. Translated, it gives CASSFTPGAEAFF.

The chain is built from TRBV10-3 and TRBJ1-2; no firm D call. V gave up 2 bases and J gave up 8 bases, with 9 bases separating them. Germline V gene data show CDR1 as ENHRY and CDR2 as SYGVKD. The CDR3 loop spans 12 amino acids. The CDR3 here is CAISEKWRGYTF. CDR3 bases: TGTGCCATCAGTGAGAAGTGGAGGGGCTACACCTTC.

This clonotype was recorded many times. This rearrangement joins TRBV9 to TRBJ2-2; D gene ambiguous. The V gene lost 0 bases and the J gene lost 3 bases, with 6 bases spanning the gap. CDR3 length equals 14 residues. Germline values: CDR1 SGDLS, CDR2 YYNGEE. The DNA for the CDR3 is TGTGCCAGCAGCGTAGACAGTTACACCGGGGAGCTGTTTTTT. The encoded protein is CASSVDSYTGELFF.